This is a list of T cell receptor beta chains from one sample in a study of blood T cell repertoires in COVID-19. Sequenced by immunoSEQ multiplex PCR; TCRdb stores in-frame clones only, minus some. Found here are over 200,000 clones, about four fifths of them singletons; the top ten hold roughly 7.8%. Sequenced input: peripheral blood. All receptors come from a man aged 35 to 55 with active or convalescent COVID-19. CDR3s include the opening cysteine and the closing phenylalanine or tryptophan. D genes are given only for firm matches. Clone size is stated in some rows and not others, as once, few, many or a class when expanded.

clone size,CDR3 length,J gene,D gene,V gene,CDR3 DNA,CDR3 protein
.,16,TRBJ2-7,TRBD1,TRBV11-3,TGTGCCAGCAGCTTATGGGACAGGGATTTTTCCTACGAGCAGTACTTC,CASSLWDRDFSYEQYF
.,14,TRBJ2-7,TRBD2,TRBV6-6,TGTGCCAGCAGTCACGAGCGGGAGGCCTACGAGCAGTACTTC,CASSHEREAYEQYF
.,15,TRBJ1-2,.,TRBV11-2,TGTGCCAGCAGCTTGACTGAAGTAGCTAACTATGGCTACACCTTC,CASSLTEVANYGYTF
.,11,TRBJ2-7,.,TRBV11-2,TGTGCCAGCAGCCGCGACTACGAGCAGTACTTC,CASSRDYEQYF
.,12,TRBJ2-5,.,TRBV7-9,TGTGCCAGCAGCTTAGTCGGGGAGACCCAGTACTTC,CASSLVGETQYF
.,14,TRBJ1-2,.,TRBV7-2,TGTGCCAGCAGCTTAGTGGGGAGGCGGGATGGCTACACCTTC,CASSLVGRRDGYTF
.,14,TRBJ1-1,.,TRBV5-1,TGCGCCAGCAGCATCCCTGGGGCGGGGACTGAAGCTTTCTTT,CASSIPGAGTEAFF
.,15,TRBJ2-7,.,TRBV11-2,TGTGCCAGCAGCTTAAGCGACGGACAATCCTACGAGCAGTACTTC,CASSLSDGQSYEQYF
once,19,TRBJ2-3,TRBD2,TRBV24-1,TGTGCCACCAGTGATCTCTCATCGCCGGGACTAGCGGGAGCAGATACGCAGTATTTT,CATSDLSSPGLAGADTQYF
.,16,TRBJ2-3,TRBD2,TRBV11-2,TGTGCCAGCAGCCGGACTAGCGGGTTTAGCACAGATACGCAGTATTTT,CASSRTSGFSTDTQYF
.,11,TRBJ2-1,.,TRBV11-1,TGTGCCAGCAGCAAGGGGGGGGAGCAGTTCTTC,CASSKGGEQFF
few,18,TRBJ2-3,TRBD2,TRBV7-3,TGTGCCAGCAGCTTTTCAGGACTAGCGGAGACTAGCACAGATACGCAGTATTTT,CASSFSGLAETSTDTQYF
.,17,TRBJ2-1,TRBD2,TRBV18,TGTGCCAGCTCACCACGGGAAGCGGGAGGGGCGGTCAATGAGCAGTTCTTC,CASSPREAGGAVNEQFF
few,14,TRBJ1-2,TRBD1,TRBV4-3,TGCGCCAGCAGCCGGGACAGGGCGTCAAGGGGCTACACCTTC,CASSRDRASRGYTF
.,16,TRBJ2-3,TRBD2,TRBV5-4,TGTGCCAGCAGCCAGAGGACTAGCGGGAGCACAGATACGCAGTATTTT,CASSQRTSGSTDTQYF